A single sample is the source of the 4 T cell receptor beta chains below, sequenced in a study of blood T cell repertoires in COVID-19. The assay was immunoSEQ multiplex PCR, and TCRdb's table has in-frame clones only and misses some. The sample comprises roughly 200,000 clones, around 85% of which are singletons, and roughly 8.2% rests with the top ten. The sample consisted of peripheral blood. The receptors here all came from an older woman with acute or convalescent COVID-19.

This clone was counted a few times. The genes are TRBV5-1 and TRBJ2-2, with TRBD2 matching 7 bases. The CDR3 length is 16 residues. Per germline, CDR1 SGHRS and CDR2 YFSETQ. The trim removed 4 bases at V and 1 base at J, leaving 7 bases unmatched. CDR3 region: CASSRRASGNTGELFF. The DNA for the CDR3 is TGCGCCAGCAGCCGCAGGGCTAGCGGGAACACCGGGGAGCTGTTTTTT.

The chain recombines TRBV5-4 with TRBJ2-5; weak D call: TRBD2 (5 bases). V lost 2 bases to trimming and J lost 3 bases, with 8 bases between them. The CDR3 runs to 13 residues. Germline loops: CDR1 SGHNT, CDR2 YYREEE (reference sequence). CDR3 protein: CASSFLGEETQYF. The CDR3 DNA reads TGTGCCAGCAGCTTCTTGGGAGAAGAGACCCAGTACTTC.

V usage is TRBV6-5 and J usage is TRBJ1-2, with 7 bases aligning to TRBD1. The length of the CDR3 is 15 residues. The germline V gene encodes CDR1 MNHEY and CDR2 SVGAGI. V lost 5 bases and J lost 8; bases outside the gene matches: 14. CDR3 DNA sequence: TGTGCCAGCAGTACCTCGGTAGGGGGCGCAGAAGGCTACACCTTC. This encodes CASSTSVGGAEGYTF.

The V and J genes are TRBV28 and TRBJ1-1; D is undetermined. With 3 bases removed from V and 8 bases from J, the gap between germline ends came to 7 bases. This CDR3 region has 11 residues. Germline V gene data show CDR1 as MDHEN and CDR2 as SYDVKM. CDR3: CASSFSMEAFF. CDR3 DNA: TGTGCCAGCAGTTTTAGCATGGAAGCTTTCTTT. Using reference TRBV28 and TRBJ1-1 for the parts outside the CDR3, the full variable domain is DVKVTQSSRYLVKRTGEKVFLECVQDMDHENMFWYRQDPGLGLRLIYFSYDVKMKEKGDIPEGYSVSREKKERFSLILESASTNQTSMYLCASSFSMEAFFGQGTRLTVV.